This paragraph covers one T cell receptor beta chain sequence. Antigen: not known. This sample was included in a study of shared clonotypes between healthy human individuals. It was 250 to 350 ng DNA, about 33,000 T cell genomes, that went into each replicate PCR of unsorted PBMC. Data came from immunoSEQ multiplex PCR; TCRdb stores just in-frame clones and leaves some out. The sample contains about 460,000 clones, 60% to 80% of which appear only once. There are 13 residues in the CDR3. J lost 6 bases, V lost 6 bases, and 7 bases had no gene match. CDR1 SGHRS and CDR2 YFSETQ come from the germline V gene. Findings and caveats of the study: There were few donors, and this limited the genetic and exposure-history diversity represented.

Healthy HIV-negative adults without recent acute infections or vaccinations served as donors. The clonotype comes from a woman in her forties in good health. Some clones in this sample may be carry-over from other donors' samples. Specimen: PBMCs. The chain couples TRBV5-1 to TRBJ2-7; the match to TRBD2 covers 9 bases. CDR3 residues: CASTGASGTEQYF. CDR3 nucleotide sequence: TGCGCCAGCACAGGCGCTAGCGGGACCGAGCAGTACTTC.